The rows below give T cell receptor beta chains drawn from one sample of a study of blood T cell repertoires in COVID-19. Measured with immunoSEQ multiplex PCR; TCRdb has only the in-frame clones, and not every one. The sample holds about 250,000 clones, 65% to 90% seen once. Sequencing was carried out using PBMCs or T cells enriched from blood (not recorded which). The receptors were gathered from a man between 35 and 55 years old who had recovered from COVID-19. Both conserved end residues are part of each CDR3. The D gene is left open where the match is weak. Rows give clone size only sometimes, using once, few, many, or a class for an expanded clone.

length	size	D	V	J	DNA	CDR3
12	-	-	TRBV28	TRBJ2-1	TGTGCCAGCAGTACGATCCGCACAGAGCAGTTCTTC	CASSTIRTEQFF
13	-	-	TRBV29-1	TRBJ1-1	TGCAGCGTTGATGGGGGAGGTGGGACTGAAGCTTTCTTT	CSVDGGGGTEAFF
17	-	-	TRBV7-2	TRBJ2-7	TGTGCCAGCAGCTTAAGACTAGTCTACAGTAGCTCCTACGAGCAGTACTTC	CASSLRLVYSSSYEQYF
15	-	TRBD1	TRBV6-5	TRBJ2-1	TGTGCCAGCAGAAAACAGGGGCCCCCCTACAATGAGCAGTTCTTC	CASRKQGPPYNEQFF
14	-	-	TRBV19	TRBJ2-7	TGTGCCAGTAGTATCGCGGAAGGGGACTACGAGCAGTACTTC	CASSIAEGDYEQYF
13	-	-	TRBV4-2	TRBJ2-7	TGTGCCAGCAGCCAAGGAATAGACTACGAGCAGTACTTC	CASSQGIDYEQYF
14	-	TRBD1	TRBV30	TRBJ1-2	TGTGCCTGGTCACAACAGGGGATCGACTATGGCTACACCTTC	CAWSQQGIDYGYTF
15	-	TRBD1	TRBV3-1/TRBV3-2	TRBJ1-2	TGTGCCAGCAGCCAAGATTCCACAGGGGGCCGTGGCTACACCTTC	CASSQDSTGGRGYTF
16	-	-	TRBV19	TRBJ1-5	TGTGCCAGTAGTTCCCGTGGGAGGGCGGGCAATCAGCCCCAGCATTTT	CASSSRGRAGNQPQHF
13	-	-	TRBV5-1	TRBJ1-4	TGCGCCAGCAGCTTGGAGGTGCGGGAAAAACTGTTTTTT	CASSLEVREKLFF
15	-	-	TRBV13	TRBJ1-3	TGTGCCAGCAGCTTGTCGGGACACTCTGGAAACACCATATATTTT	CASSLSGHSGNTIYF
16	-	TRBD2	TRBV2	TRBJ2-1	TGTGCCAGCAACCCCCTGTTCCTAGCGGGGAGTCAAGAGCAGTTCTTC	CASNPLFLAGSQEQFF
16	-	-	TRBV16	TRBJ1-2	TGTGCCAGCAGCCAATCGATCGCCCGGGGTAACTATGGCTACACCTTC	CASSQSIARGNYGYTF
14	-	-	TRBV18	TRBJ1-1	TGTGCCAGCTCACCACCCGGGGAGATGGGTGAAGCTTTCTTT	CASSPPGEMGEAFF
13	-	TRBD2	TRBV30	TRBJ2-1	TGTGCCTGGAGTCGGGGGGATGGCAATGAGCAGTTCTTC	CAWSRGDGNEQFF
13	-	TRBD1	TRBV29-1	TRBJ2-3	TGCAGCGTCCTACAGGGGGGCACAGATACGCAGTATTTT	CSVLQGGTDTQYF
13	-	TRBD1	TRBV28	TRBJ1-4	TGTGCCAGCAGTACCCCCGGGGACAGAGTACTGTTTTTT	CASSTPGDRVLFF
13	-	TRBD1	TRBV11-2	TRBJ1-6	TGTGCCAGCACTACAGGGGGTAATTCACCCCTCCACTTT	CASTTGGNSPLHF
16	-	-	TRBV15	TRBJ1-3	TGTGCCACCAGCAGAGTTCTGGGGAGCTCTGGAAACACCATATATTTT	CATSRVLGSSGNTIYF
16	-	TRBD2	TRBV7-3	TRBJ2-2	TGTGCCAGCAGCTTGGCCGGGGTAGCGGGGCCCGGGGAGCTGTTTTTT	CASSLAGVAGPGELFF
13	-	-	TRBV30	TRBJ1-2	TGTGCCTGGACCGAATCGGGATACTATGGCTACACCTTC	CAWTESGYYGYTF
15	-	TRBD2	TRBV15	TRBJ2-2	TGTGCCACCAGCACCTGGACTAGCGGGACCGGGGAGCTGTTTTTT	CATSTWTSGTGELFF
15	-	-	TRBV19	TRBJ2-1	TGTGCCAGTAGTAACCCTCAGGACTTATACAATGAGCAGTTCTTC	CASSNPQDLYNEQFF
16	-	TRBD2	TRBV9	TRBJ2-1	TGTGCCAGCAGCCTGACTAGCGGGGGGACATTCAATGAGCAGTTCTTC	CASSLTSGGTFNEQFF
16	-	TRBD2	TRBV4-3	TRBJ2-2	TGCGCCAGCAGCCCCGGACTAGCGGGGGAGGTCGGGGAGCTGTTTTTT	CASSPGLAGEVGELFF
16	once	-	TRBV28	TRBJ2-7	TGTGCCAGCAGTTTCCTCTTTCTAGAAAACTCCTACGAGCAGTACTTC	CASSFLFLENSYEQYF
19	-	TRBD2	TRBV10-3	TRBJ2-2	TGTGCCACAGGCCCCACAGGAAGACTAGCGGGAGGGGACACCGGGGAGCTGTTTTTT	CATGPTGRLAGGDTGELFF
12	-	-	TRBV5-4	TRBJ2-5	TGTGCCAGCAGCTTGGACAAAGAGACCCAGTACTTC	CASSLDKETQYF
14	-	-	TRBV5-8	TRBJ1-1	TGTGCCAGCAGCTTGGCCGGGGGGAACACTGAAGCTTTCTTT	CASSLAGGNTEAFF
14	-	TRBD1	TRBV7-2	TRBJ1-1	TGTGCCAGCAGCTTACAGGGGGCGCAAACTGAAGCTTTCTTT	CASSLQGAQTEAFF
15	-	-	TRBV27	TRBJ2-1	TGTGCCAGCAGCTCCCCCCCCGCAGGGTTCGATGAGCAGTTCTTC	CASSSPPAGFDEQFF
15	many	TRBD2	TRBV6-4	TRBJ2-3	TGTGCCAGCAGTCTCACTAGCGGCGGCACAGATACGCAGTATTTT	CASSLTSGGTDTQYF
12	-	-	TRBV7-9	TRBJ2-1	TGTGCCAGCAGCTTCTGGGAGAGCCTCCAGTTCTTC	CASSFWESLQFF
14	-	-	TRBV2	TRBJ2-7	TGTGCCAGCCAGTCTCGGACAACCAGGCACGAGCAGTACTTC	CASQSRTTRHEQYF
16	-	-	TRBV7-8	TRBJ1-4	TGTGCCAGCAGCTTAGTTAGTATAACAGGCCGAGAAAAACTGTTTTTT	CASSLVSITGREKLFF
16	-	-	TRBV6-5	TRBJ1-2	TGTGCCAGCAGTTACTCATTAACGGGAGGTAACTATGGCTACACCTTC	CASSYSLTGGNYGYTF
14	-	TRBD2	TRBV10-3	TRBJ2-7	TGTGCCAACAGCCGGCTAGCGGGGACCTACGAGCAGTACTTC	CANSRLAGTYEQYF
18	-	TRBD2	TRBV10-2	TRBJ2-3	TGCGCCAGCAGTGAGTCAGCGGGGCTAGCGGGGGCCACAGATACGCAGTATTTT	CASSESAGLAGATDTQYF
15	-	TRBD1	TRBV18	TRBJ2-7	TGTGCCAGCTCAGCCGGGACAGCTGCTGTCTACGAGCAGTACTTC	CASSAGTAAVYEQYF
13	-	TRBD1	TRBV5-4	TRBJ1-3	TGTGCCAGCAGCACGGGACAGGGAAACACCATATATTTT	CASSTGQGNTIYF
13	-	-	TRBV4-3	TRBJ2-5	TGCGCCAGCAGCCCGGACAGCCAAGAGACCCAGTACTTC	CASSPDSQETQYF
13	many	-	TRBV5-1	TRBJ2-2	TGCGCCAGCAGCTTCATAGTGACCGGGGAGCTGTTTTTT	CASSFIVTGELFF
15	-	TRBD1	TRBV5-1	TRBJ2-7	TGCGCCAGCAGCTTGTCCCACAGGGGAATCGACGAGCAGTACTTC	CASSLSHRGIDEQYF
16	-	-	TRBV7-7	TRBJ2-2	TGTGCCAGCAGCTTAGCGGCAGAAACGAACACCGGGGAGCTGTTTTTT	CASSLAAETNTGELFF
13	-	-	TRBV9	TRBJ2-3	TGTGCCAGCAGCACGGGATTCCAAGATACGCAGTATTTT	CASSTGFQDTQYF
15	once	TRBD1	TRBV5-1	TRBJ1-1	TGCGCCAGCAGCTTAATAGGACAGGGGAACACTGAAGCTTTCTTT	CASSLIGQGNTEAFF
13	-	-	TRBV28	TRBJ1-5	TGTGCCAGCGGATACTATAGCAATCAGCCCCAGCATTTT	CASGYYSNQPQHF
14	-	TRBD2	TRBV27	TRBJ2-5	TGTGCCAGCAGTCTAGCGGGGGGTAGGGAGACCCAGTACTTC	CASSLAGGRETQYF
16	-	TRBD1	TRBV19	TRBJ2-2	TGTGCCAGTAATCCGTGGGGACAGGGGACCACCGGGGAGCTGTTTTTT	CASNPWGQGTTGELFF
12	-	-	TRBV30	TRBJ2-7	TGTGCCTGGAGTGCGAGCAACTACGAGCAGTACTTC	CAWSASNYEQYF
13	few	-	TRBV6-5	TRBJ2-2	TGTGCCAGCAGAAGGGAGTTCACGGGGGAGCTGTTTTTT	CASRREFTGELFF
14	-	-	TRBV30	TRBJ1-3	TGTGCCTGGAGTGTAGAGAGCTCTGGAAACACCATATATTTT	CAWSVESSGNTIYF
15	-	TRBD1	TRBV3-1/TRBV3-2	TRBJ2-3	TGTGCCAGCAGCCAGGGACAGGGGGACACAGATACGCAGTATTTT	CASSQGQGDTDTQYF
14	-	TRBD2	TRBV19	TRBJ2-2	TGTGCCAGTAGTATCAGGGCGGGAGCCGGGGAGCTGTTTTTT	CASSIRAGAGELFF
17	-	TRBD1	TRBV7-9	TRBJ1-1	TGTGCCAGCAGCTTAGGAGAGGGGGCCTACATCGGGGCTGAAGCTTTCTTT	CASSLGEGAYIGAEAFF
12	-	-	TRBV19	TRBJ2-3	TGTGCCAGTAGTCCCGCCCGGGATACGCAGTATTTT	CASSPARDTQYF
15	-	TRBD1	TRBV10-3	TRBJ1-3	TGTGCCATCAGTGACGGGACAGGGGCTGGAAACACCATATATTTT	CAISDGTGAGNTIYF